This T cell receptor beta chain was observed in a study of chemoradiotherapy in HPV16-positive cancers. Measured with immunoSEQ multiplex PCR; TCRdb has only the in-frame clones, and not every one. The data contain more than 10,000 clones, about 90% of them seen just once; the ten biggest clones take up less than 3.5%. Repeated repertoire sampling spanned the course of chemoradiotherapy. Here the sequenced sample was blood, taken from a patient who underwent chemoradiotherapy. This TCR was sampled from a human donor with HPV-associated anogenital cancer.

As DNA, the CDR3 is TGTGCCAGCTCATCGTATACCTTCACTCCGGACAGCCAGCTTATGAACACTGAAGCTTTCTTT. It codes for CASSSYTFTPDSQLMNTEAFF. This chain joins TRBV18 and TRBJ1-1; a possible D gene is TRBD1 (6 bases). The germline V and J ends were trimmed by 5 bases and 0 bases, with 31 bases remaining between them. This CDR3 has 21 amino acids. The germline V gene encodes CDR1 KGHSH and CDR2 LQKENI.